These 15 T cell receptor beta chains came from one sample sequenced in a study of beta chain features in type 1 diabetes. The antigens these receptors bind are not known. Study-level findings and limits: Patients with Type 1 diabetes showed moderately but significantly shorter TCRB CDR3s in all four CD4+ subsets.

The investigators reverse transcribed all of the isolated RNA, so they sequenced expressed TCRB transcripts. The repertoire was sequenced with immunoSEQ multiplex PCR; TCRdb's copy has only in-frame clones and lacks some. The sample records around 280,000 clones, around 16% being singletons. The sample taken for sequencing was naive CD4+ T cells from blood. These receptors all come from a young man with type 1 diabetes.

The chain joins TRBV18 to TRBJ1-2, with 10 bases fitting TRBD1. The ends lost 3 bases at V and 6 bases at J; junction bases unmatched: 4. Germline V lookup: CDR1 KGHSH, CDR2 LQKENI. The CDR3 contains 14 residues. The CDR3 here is CASSPSGTGDGYTF. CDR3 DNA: TGTGCCAGCTCACCTTCCGGGACAGGGGATGGCTACACCTTC.

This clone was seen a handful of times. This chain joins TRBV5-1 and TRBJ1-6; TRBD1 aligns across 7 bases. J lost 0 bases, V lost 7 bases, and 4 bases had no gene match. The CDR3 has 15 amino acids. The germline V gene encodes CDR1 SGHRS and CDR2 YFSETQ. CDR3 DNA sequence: TGCGCCAGCCAACAGGGGAGCTCCTATAATTCACCCCTCCACTTT. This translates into CASQQGSSYNSPLHF.

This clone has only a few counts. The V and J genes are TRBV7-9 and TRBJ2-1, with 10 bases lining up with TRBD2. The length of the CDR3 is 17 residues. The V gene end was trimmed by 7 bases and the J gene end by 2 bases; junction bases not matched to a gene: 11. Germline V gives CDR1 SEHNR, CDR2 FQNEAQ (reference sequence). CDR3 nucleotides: TGTGCCAGCAAAAGTTCTAGCGGGGGAGCAACCTACAATGAGCAGTTCTTC. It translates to CASKSSSGGATYNEQFF. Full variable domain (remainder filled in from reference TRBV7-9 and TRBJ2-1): DTGVSQNPRHKITKRGQNVTFRCDPISEHNRLYWYRQTLGQGPEFLTYFQNEAQLEKSRLLSDRFSAERPKGSFSTLEIQRTEQGDSAMYLCASKSSSGGATYNEQFFGPGTRLTVL.

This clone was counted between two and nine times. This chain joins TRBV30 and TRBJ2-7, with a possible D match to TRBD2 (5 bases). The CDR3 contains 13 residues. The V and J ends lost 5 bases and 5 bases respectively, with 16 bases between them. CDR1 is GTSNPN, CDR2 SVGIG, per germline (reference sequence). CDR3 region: CAWATAGRHEQYF. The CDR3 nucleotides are TGTGCCTGGGCTACGGCGGGTCGCCACGAGCAGTACTTC. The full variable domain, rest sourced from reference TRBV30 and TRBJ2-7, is SQTIHQWPATLVQPVGSPLSLECTVEGTSNPNLYWYRQAAGRGLQLLFYSVGIGQISSEVPQNLSASRPQDRQFILSSKKLLLSDSGFYLCAWATAGRHEQYFGPGTRLTVT.

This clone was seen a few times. CDR3 amino acids: CASSPSTSMNTEAFF. CDR3 coding DNA: TGTGCCAGCTCACCGTCGACAAGCATGAACACTGAAGCTTTCTTT. This rearrangement joins TRBV18 to TRBJ1-1, with D unclear. The V end was cut by 3 bases, the J end by 0 bases, with 11 bases between. The CDR3 extends over 15 amino acids. Germline V lookup: CDR1 KGHSH, CDR2 LQKENI.

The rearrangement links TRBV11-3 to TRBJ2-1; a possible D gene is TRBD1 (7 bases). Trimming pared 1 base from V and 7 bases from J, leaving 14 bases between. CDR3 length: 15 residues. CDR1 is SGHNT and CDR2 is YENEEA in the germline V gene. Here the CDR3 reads CASSLVSGGSNEQFF. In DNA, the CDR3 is TGTGCCAGCAGCTTAGTGTCAGGGGGGTCGAATGAGCAGTTCTTC. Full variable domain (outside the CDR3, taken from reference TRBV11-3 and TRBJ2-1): EAGVVQSPRYKIIEKKQPVAFWCNPISGHNTLYWYLQNLGQGPELLIRYENEEAVDDSQLPKDRFSAERLKGVDSTLKIQPAELGDSAVYLCASSLVSGGSNEQFFGPGTRLTVL.

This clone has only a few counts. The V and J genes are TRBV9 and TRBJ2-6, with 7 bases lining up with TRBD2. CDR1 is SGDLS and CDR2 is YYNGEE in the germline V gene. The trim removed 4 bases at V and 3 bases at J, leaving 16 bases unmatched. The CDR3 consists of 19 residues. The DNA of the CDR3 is TGTGCCAGCAGCCCCGGGATAGCGGGCCCCGGGGGTGGGGCCAACGTCCTGACTTTC. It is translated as CASSPGIAGPGGGANVLTF. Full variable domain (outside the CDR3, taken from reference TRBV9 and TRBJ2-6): DSGVTQTPKHLITATGQRVTLRCSPRSGDLSVYWYQQSLDQGLQFLIQYYNGEERAKGNILERFSAQQFPDLHSELNLSSLELGDSALYFCASSPGIAGPGGGANVLTFGAGSRLTVL.

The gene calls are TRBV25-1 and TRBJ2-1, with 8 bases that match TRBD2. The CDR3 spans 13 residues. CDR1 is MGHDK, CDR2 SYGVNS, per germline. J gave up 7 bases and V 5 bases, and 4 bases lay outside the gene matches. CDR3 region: CASSQAGGNEQFF. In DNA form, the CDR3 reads TGTGCCAGCAGTCAGGCGGGAGGAAATGAGCAGTTCTTC. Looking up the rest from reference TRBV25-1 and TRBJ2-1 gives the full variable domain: EADIYQTPRYLVIGTGKKITLECSQTMGHDKMYWYQQDPGMELHLIHYSYGVNSTEKGDLSSESTVSRIRTEHFPLTLESARPSHTSQYLCASSQAGGNEQFFGPGTRLTVL.

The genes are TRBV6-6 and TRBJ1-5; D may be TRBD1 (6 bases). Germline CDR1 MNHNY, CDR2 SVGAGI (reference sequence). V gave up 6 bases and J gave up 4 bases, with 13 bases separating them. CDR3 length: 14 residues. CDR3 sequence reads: CASSRNQGNQPQHF. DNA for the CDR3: TGTGCCAGCAGCCGCAATCAGGGGAATCAGCCCCAGCATTTT.

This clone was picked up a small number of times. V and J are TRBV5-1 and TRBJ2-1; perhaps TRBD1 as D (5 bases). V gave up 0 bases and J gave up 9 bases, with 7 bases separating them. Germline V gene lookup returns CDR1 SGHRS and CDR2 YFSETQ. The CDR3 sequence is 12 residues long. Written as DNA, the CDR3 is TGCGCCAGCAGCTTGGCTCAGGGTGAGCAGTTCTTC. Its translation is CASSLAQGEQFF.

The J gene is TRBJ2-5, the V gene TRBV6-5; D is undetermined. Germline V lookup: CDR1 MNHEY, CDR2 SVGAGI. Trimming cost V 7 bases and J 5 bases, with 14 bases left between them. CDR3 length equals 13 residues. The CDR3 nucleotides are TGTGCCAGCACAATAGCTGGAGCCGAGACCCAGTACTTC. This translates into CASTIAGAETQYF.

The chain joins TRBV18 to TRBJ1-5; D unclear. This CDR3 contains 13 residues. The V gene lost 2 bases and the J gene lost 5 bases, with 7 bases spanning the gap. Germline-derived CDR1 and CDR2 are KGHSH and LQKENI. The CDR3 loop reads CASSPSRDQPQHF. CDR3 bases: TGTGCCAGCTCACCATCAAGAGATCAGCCCCAGCATTTT. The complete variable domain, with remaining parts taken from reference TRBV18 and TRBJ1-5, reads NAGVMQNPRHLVRRRGQEARLRCSPMKGHSHVYWYRQLPEEGLKFMVYLQKENIIDESGMPKERFSAEFPKEGPSILRIQQVVRGDSAAYFCASSPSRDQPQHFGDGTRLSIL.

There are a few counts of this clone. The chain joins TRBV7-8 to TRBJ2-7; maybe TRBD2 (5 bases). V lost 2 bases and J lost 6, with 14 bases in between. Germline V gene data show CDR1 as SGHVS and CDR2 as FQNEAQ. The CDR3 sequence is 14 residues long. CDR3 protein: CASSLTRFRLEQYF. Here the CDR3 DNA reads TGTGCCAGCAGCTTAACTAGATTTCGTCTCGAGCAGTACTTC.

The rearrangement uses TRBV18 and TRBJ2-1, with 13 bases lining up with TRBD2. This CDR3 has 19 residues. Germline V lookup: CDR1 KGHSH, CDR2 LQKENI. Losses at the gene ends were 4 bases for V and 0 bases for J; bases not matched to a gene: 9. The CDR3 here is CASSLTTSGGFSSYNEQFF. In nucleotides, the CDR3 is TGTGCCAGCTCACTCACGACTAGCGGGGGGTTTAGCTCCTACAATGAGCAGTTCTTC.

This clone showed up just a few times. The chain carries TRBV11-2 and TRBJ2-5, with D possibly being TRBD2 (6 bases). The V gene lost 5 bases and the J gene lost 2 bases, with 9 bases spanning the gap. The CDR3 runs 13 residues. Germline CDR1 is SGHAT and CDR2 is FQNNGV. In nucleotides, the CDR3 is TGTGCCAGCAGCGGAGGGCGGCAAGAGACCCAGTACTTC. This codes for CASSGGRQETQYF.